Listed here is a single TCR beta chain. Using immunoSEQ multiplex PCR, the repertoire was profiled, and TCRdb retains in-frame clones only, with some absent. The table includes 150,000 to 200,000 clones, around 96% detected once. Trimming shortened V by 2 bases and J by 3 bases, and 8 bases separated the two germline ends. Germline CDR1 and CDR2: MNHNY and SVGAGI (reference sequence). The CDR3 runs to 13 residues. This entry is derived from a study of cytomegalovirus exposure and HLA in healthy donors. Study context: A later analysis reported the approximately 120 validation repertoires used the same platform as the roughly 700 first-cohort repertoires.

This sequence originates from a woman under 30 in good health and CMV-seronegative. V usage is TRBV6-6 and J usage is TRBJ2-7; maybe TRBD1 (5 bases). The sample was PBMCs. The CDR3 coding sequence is TGTGCCAGCAGTTACGACGGACACTACGAGCAGTACTTC. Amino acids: CASSYDGHYEQYF.